This TCR beta chain was recovered during a study of blood T cell repertoires in COVID-19 (dated by TCRdb to the early 2020s). At the level of the whole study: Samples covering the acute and convalescent phases of COVID-19 were provided by collaborators in the United States, Italy and Spain. The sample metadata nearly always contained a de-identified subject ID, COVID-19 status, age in years and sex. The prospective study material was composed of cDNA or gDNA derived from T cells, B-cell-depleted T cells, or PBMCs. A freely available public database, intended as a resource for researchers studying the immune response to SARS-CoV-2, is where the repertoires were released. The dataset comprised deeply sampled blood TCRbeta repertoires from subjects exposed to, actively infected with, or recovered from COVID-19. HLA class I and class II types, where available, came from metadata supplied by the sample provider rather than from assay-based typing. Samples came from the ongoing ImmuneRACE study (first 160 participants) plus 1,254 subjects from 6 global collaborators. The investigation overall reported the following: The quantity of clinical and demographic metadata differed by source and by participant and was supplied without curation.

Trimmed from V: 4 bases; trimmed from J: 4 bases; junction bases lacking a gene match: 7. Reading from cysteine to phenylalanine, the CDR3 counts 15 amino acids. The retained sequence is limited to the CDR3, 45 bases, with the frame set at the first base. CDR1 and CDR2 are read off the germline V gene as SGDLS and YYNGEE. In the prospective study, participants were 18 to 89 years old, resided in 24 geographic areas of the United States, and were enrolled through a virtual design. To assign participants to cohorts, the prospective study relied on clinical history that participants themselves reported in a screening survey and a study questionnaire. For ImmuneRACE Cohort 3, a participant was defined as recovered based on two consecutive negative NP/OP PCR tests, clearance by a healthcare professional, or resolution of symptoms. Mobile phlebotomists in the prospective study collected whole blood, serum and a nasopharyngeal or oropharyngeal swab from every participant. Participants in the prospective study had the option to provide additional blood draws and questionnaires over a roughly 2-month period. Blood samples from the prospective study were shipped frozen or at room temperature prior to DNA extraction.

TCRbeta CDR3 regions were amplified from genomic DNA by means of the immunoSEQ Assay, a bias-controlled multiplex PCR. As for how the authors treated the data: Nucleated cell counts per sample were estimated from amplification of reference gene primers within the assay. To quantify the absolute abundance of each unique TCRbeta CDR3 rearrangement, sequence reads were collapsed and filtered. For each sample, productive Simpson clonality was calculated as the square root of Simpson's diversity index over productive rearrangements. The table comes from immuneACCESS by way of TCRdb, which keeps in-frame sequences with V and J called. Part of the clones is missing from these tables; in studies checked, under half for an unresolved V gene and the rest for unknown reasons. That table supplies the V and J calls and clone size; D and trimming were determined from the DNA. Within this sample are 200,000 to 300,000 clones, with around 89% of them counted one time only. The top ten clones comprise 3.5% to 4.5% of the sample.

A remark on this clone: Which antigen it targets is not known. The sample holds no much larger clone one base away, and base qualities are not on file.

Sequenced material: PBMCs or T cells enriched from blood (not recorded which). Rearrangement joined TRBV9 to TRBJ2-2, and TRBD1 aligns with 7 junction nucleotides. This receptor was identified in a woman younger than 45 who had recovered from COVID-19. The CDR3 region: CASSPRDSSTGELFF. The DNA sequence follows: TGTGCCAGCAGCCCCCGGGACAGCTCCACCGGGGAGCTGTTTTTT.